The source of this T cell receptor (beta chain) is a study of cytomegalovirus exposure and HLA in healthy donors. About the study: Approximately 180 million T cells yielded more than 90 million unique TCR beta sequences in earlier analysis.

Study-level points and caveats: Immune exposure information available was restricted to CMV serostatus. Presence/absence analyses treated sequencing depth as roughly uniform across donors. In vitro testing confirmed a few CMV-associated chains as specific for CMV antigens.

Turning to this clone: No antigen is known for it.

Between the trimmed V and J ends, which lost 0 bases and 1 base, there was a span of 6 bases. The CDR3 extends over 14 amino acids. CDR1 is LGHNA and CDR2 is YNFKEQ in the germline V gene. It was with 60 Vbeta and 13 Jbeta primers that the PCR ran. The repertoire was sequenced with immunoSEQ multiplex PCR; TCRdb's copy has only in-frame clones and lacks some. The table includes about 190,000 clones, approximately 80% detected once. The receptor was isolated from a woman aged 45-65 years in good health and CMV-seropositive. This rearrangement joins TRBV4-2 to TRBJ1-1; no clear D gene. The material sequenced was PBMCs. CDR3 sequence (DNA): TGTGCCAGCAGCCAAGATCGGAGGAACACTGAAGCTTTCTTT. The encoded protein is CASSQDRRNTEAFF.